This T cell receptor beta chain was obtained from a study of cytomegalovirus exposure and HLA in healthy donors. Study-level findings and limits: Altogether, 150 or so TCR beta chains were recorded as cytomegalovirus-associated.

Notes on this clone: Its cognate antigen is unknown.

The CDR3 totals 16 residues. The V segment lost 3 bases and the J segment 2 bases; nucleotides outside the gene matches: 6. Germline CDR1 SGHRS, CDR2 YFSETQ. Clones were read by immunoSEQ multiplex PCR, and TCRdb kept only the in-frame ones, dropping some. The data show roughly 120,000 clones, approximately 94% seen once. The TCR comes from a woman aged 18-29 years in good health and CMV-seronegative. The sample was PBMCs. The chain has TRBV5-1 and TRBJ1-4, with TRBD1 matching 8 bases. CDR3 nucleotides: TGCGCCAGCAGCTACGGACAGGGCGTGACTAATGAAAAACTGTTTTTT. This translates into CASSYGQGVTNEKLFF.